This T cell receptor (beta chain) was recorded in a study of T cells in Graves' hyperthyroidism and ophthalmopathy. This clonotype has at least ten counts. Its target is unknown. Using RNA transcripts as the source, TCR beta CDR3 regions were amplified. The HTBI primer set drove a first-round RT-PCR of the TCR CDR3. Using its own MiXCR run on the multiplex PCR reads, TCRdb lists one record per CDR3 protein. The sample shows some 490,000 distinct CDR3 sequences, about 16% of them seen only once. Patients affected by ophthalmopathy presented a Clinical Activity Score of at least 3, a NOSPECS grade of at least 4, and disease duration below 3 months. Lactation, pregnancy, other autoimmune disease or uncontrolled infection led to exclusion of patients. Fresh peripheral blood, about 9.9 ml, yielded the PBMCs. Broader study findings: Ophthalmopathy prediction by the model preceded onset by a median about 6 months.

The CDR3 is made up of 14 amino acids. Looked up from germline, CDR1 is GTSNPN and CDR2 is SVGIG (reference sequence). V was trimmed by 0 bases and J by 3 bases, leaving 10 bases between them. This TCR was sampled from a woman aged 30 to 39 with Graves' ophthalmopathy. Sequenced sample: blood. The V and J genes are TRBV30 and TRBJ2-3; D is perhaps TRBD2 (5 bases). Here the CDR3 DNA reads TGTGCCTGGAGTGTTGTCGGAGGTACAGATACGCAGTATTTT. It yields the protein CAWSVVGGTDTQYF.